The clone carrying this T cell receptor beta chain was seen a handful of times. Its antigen is currently unknown. The PCR employed 60 Vbeta primers together with 13 Jbeta primers. The protocol was immunoSEQ multiplex PCR, while the TCRdb copy is restricted to in-frame clones and leaves out a portion. Found here are 100,000 or so clones, roughly 13% of them singletons; the top ten hold about a sixth. V was clipped by 4 bases and J by 4 bases; unmatched bases: 12. Germline V lookup: CDR1 MGHDK, CDR2 SYGVNS. CDR3 size: 16 residues. The source of the sample is a study of cytomegalovirus exposure and HLA in healthy donors. Study-wide points: Within the data, a cluster of highly shared sequence variants was likely a sequencing artifact. Most CMV-associated TCR beta chains appeared HLA-restricted in a later analysis.

The gene calls are TRBV25-1 and TRBJ2-7; 8 bases line up with TRBD1. The specimen sequenced was PBMCs. The sequence was obtained from a man aged 35 to 55 in good health and CMV-seropositive. The CDR3 region has the DNA TGTGCCAGCAGTGGGAGACGTCAGGGGGCGTCTTACGAGCAGTACTTC. Protein sequence: CASSGRRQGASYEQYF.